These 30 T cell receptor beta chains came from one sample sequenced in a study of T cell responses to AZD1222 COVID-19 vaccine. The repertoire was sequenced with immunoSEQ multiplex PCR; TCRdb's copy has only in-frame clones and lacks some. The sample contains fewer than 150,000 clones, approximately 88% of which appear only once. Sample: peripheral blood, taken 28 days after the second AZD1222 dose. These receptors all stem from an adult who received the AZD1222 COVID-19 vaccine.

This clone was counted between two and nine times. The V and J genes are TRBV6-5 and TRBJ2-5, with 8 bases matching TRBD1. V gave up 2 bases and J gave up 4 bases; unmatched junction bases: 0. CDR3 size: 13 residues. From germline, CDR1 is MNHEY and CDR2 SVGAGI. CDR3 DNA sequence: TGTGCCAGCAGTTACGGGACAGGAGAGACCCAGTACTTC. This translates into CASSYGTGETQYF.

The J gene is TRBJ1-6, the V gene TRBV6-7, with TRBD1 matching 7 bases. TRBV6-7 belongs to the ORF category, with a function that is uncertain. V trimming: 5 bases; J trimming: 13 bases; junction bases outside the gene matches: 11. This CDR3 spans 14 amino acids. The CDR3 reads CASSNPDRAGPLHF. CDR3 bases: TGTGCCAGCAGTAACCCAGACAGGGCCGGGCCCCTCCACTTT.

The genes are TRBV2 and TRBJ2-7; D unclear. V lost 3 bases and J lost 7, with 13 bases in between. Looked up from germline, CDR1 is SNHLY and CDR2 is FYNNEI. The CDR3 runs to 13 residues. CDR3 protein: CASSDGNRVEQYF. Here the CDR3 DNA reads TGTGCCAGCAGTGATGGTAATCGAGTGGAGCAGTACTTC.

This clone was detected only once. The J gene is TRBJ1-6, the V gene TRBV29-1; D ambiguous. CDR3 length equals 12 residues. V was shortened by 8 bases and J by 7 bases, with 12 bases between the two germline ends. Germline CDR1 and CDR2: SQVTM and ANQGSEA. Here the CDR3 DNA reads TGCAGCACAAGGACGGGGAATTCACCCCTCCACTTT. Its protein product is CSTRTGNSPLHF.

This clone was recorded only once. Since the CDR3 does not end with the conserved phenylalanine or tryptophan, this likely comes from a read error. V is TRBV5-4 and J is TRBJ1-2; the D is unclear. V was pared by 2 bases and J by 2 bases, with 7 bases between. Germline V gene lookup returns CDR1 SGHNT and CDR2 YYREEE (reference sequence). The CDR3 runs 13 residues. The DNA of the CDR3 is TGTGCCAGCAGCTTCTCCGGGAACTATGGCTACACCCTC. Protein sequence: CASSFSGNYGYTL.

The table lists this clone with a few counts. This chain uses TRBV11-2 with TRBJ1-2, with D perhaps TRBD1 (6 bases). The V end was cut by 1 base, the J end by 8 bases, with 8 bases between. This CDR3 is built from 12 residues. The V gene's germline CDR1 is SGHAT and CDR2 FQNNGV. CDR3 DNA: TGTGCCAGCAGCTTAGGAACAGGGGGCTACACCTTC. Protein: CASSLGTGGYTF.

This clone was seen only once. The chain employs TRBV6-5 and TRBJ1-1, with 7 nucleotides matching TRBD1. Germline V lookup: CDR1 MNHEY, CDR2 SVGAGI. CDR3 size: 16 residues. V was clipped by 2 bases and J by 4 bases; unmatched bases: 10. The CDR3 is CASSYGPTGLGTEAFF. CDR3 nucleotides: TGTGCCAGCAGTTACGGACCGACAGGGTTGGGCACTGAAGCTTTCTTT.

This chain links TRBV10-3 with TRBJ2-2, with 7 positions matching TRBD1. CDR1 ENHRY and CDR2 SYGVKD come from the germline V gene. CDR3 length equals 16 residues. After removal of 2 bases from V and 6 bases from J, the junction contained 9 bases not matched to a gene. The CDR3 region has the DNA TGTGCCATCAGTGAGCCTAGGACAGGAAGAGCCGGGGAGCTGTTTTTT. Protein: CAISEPRTGRAGELFF.

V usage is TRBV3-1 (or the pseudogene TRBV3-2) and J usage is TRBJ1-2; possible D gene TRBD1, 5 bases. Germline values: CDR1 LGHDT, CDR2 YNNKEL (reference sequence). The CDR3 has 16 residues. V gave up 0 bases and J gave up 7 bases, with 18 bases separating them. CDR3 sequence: CASSQDEGREFGGYTF. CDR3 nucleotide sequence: TGTGCCAGCAGCCAAGATGAGGGCAGGGAATTTGGTGGCTACACCTTC.

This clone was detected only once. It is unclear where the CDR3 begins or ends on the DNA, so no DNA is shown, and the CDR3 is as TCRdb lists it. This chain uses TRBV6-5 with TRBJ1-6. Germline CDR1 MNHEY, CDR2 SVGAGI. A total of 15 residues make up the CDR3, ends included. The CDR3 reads CASSYFRGLNSPLHF.

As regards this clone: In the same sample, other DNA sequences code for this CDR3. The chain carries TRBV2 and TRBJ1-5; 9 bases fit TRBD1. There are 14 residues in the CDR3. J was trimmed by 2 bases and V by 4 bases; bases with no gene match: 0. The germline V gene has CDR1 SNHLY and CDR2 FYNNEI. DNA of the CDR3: TGTGCCAGCAGTGGGACAGGGGGCAATCAGCCCCAGCATTTT. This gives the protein CASSGTGGNQPQHF.

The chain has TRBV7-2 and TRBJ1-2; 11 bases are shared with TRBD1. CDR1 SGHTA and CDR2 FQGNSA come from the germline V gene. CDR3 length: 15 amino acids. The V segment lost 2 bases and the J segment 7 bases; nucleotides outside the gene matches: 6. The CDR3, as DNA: TGTGCCAGCAGCTTAAATCCCGGACAGGGGGCTGGCTACACCTTC. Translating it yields CASSLNPGQGAGYTF.

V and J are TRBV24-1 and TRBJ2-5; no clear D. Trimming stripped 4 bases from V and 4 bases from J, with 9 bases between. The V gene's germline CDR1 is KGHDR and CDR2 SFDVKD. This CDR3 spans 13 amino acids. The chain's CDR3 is CATSDPTGETQYF. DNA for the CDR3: TGTGCCACCAGTGACCCGACCGGAGAGACCCAGTACTTC.

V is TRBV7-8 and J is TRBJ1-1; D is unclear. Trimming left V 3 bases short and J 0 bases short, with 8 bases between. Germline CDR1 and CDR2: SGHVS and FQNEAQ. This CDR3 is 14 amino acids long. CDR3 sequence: CASSFRRVNTEAFF. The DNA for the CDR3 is TGTGCCAGCAGCTTCCGACGGGTGAACACTGAAGCTTTCTTT.

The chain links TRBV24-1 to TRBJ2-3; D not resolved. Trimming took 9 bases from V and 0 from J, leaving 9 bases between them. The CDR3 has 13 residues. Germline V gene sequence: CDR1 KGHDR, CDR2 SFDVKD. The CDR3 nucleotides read TGTGCCACCCGCAGCGCTAGCACAGATACGCAGTATTTT. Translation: CATRSASTDTQYF.

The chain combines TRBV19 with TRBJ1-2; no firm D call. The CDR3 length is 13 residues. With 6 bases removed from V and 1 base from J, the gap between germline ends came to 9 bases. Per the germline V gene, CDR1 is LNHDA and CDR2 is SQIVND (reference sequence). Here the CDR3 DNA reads TGTGCCAGTAGGCTGGACGTTAACTATGGCTACACCTTC. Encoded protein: CASRLDVNYGYTF.

The CDR3 nucleotides are TGTGCCAGCTCACTACCGACAGGGAGCCACACCATATATTTT. This codes for CASSLPTGSHTIYF. The V and J genes are TRBV18 and TRBJ1-3; 7 bases agree with TRBD1. V gave up 4 bases and J gave up 8 bases; unmatched junction bases: 8. Per germline, CDR1 KGHSH and CDR2 LQKENI. The CDR3 loop spans 14 amino acids.

The CDR3 coding sequence is TGTGCCAGCAGCGTAGCCAGCGGGGGGGCCCAAGAGACCCAGTACTTC. This sequence encodes CASSVASGGAQETQYF. The rearrangement uses TRBV9 and TRBJ2-5; the match to TRBD2 covers 10 bases. V lost 0 bases, J lost 1 base, and 3 bases stayed unmatched. Per germline, CDR1 SGDLS and CDR2 YYNGEE. The CDR3 is made up of 16 amino acids.

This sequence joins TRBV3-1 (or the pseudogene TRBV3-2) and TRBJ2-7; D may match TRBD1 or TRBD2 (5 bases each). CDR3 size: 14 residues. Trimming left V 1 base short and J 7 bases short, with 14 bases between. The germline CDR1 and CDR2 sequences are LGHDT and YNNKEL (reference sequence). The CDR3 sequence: CASSQVTGRREQYF. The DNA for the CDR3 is TGTGCCAGCAGCCAAGTTACGGGGCGCCGGGAGCAGTACTTC.

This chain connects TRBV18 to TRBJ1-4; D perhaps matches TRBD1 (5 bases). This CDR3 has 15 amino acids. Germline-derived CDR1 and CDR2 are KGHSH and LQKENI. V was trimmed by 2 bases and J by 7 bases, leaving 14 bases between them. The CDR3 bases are TGTGCCAGCTCACCAAATGGTGGCGGGGGTGAAAAACTGTTTTTT. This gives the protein CASSPNGGGGEKLFF.

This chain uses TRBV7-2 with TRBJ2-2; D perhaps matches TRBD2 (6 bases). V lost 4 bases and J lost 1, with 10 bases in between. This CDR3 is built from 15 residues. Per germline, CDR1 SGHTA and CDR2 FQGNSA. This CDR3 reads CASSWRLGNTGELFF. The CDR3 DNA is TGTGCCAGCAGCTGGAGACTAGGGAACACCGGGGAGCTGTTTTTT.

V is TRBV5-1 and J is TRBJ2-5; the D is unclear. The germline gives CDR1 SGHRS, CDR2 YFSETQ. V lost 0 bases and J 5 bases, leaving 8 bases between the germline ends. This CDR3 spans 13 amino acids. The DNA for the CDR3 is TGCGCCAGCAGCTTGGCGGTGCGGGAGACCCAGTACTTC. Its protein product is CASSLAVRETQYF.

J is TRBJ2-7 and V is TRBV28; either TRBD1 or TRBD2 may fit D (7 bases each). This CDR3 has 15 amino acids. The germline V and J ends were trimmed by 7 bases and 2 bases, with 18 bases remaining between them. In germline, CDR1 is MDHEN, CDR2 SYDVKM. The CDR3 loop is CASTSGGQRAYEQYF. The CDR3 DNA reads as TGTGCCAGCACCTCGGGGGGACAGAGAGCCTACGAGCAGTACTTC.

Here the CDR3 reads CASSLVSRQAFF. The CDR3 nucleotides read TGTGCCAGCAGCTTAGTTTCCAGGCAAGCTTTCTTT. This sequence joins TRBV11-2 and TRBJ1-1; D ambiguous. The CDR3 totals 12 residues. Trimming stripped 1 base from V and 9 bases from J, with 9 bases between. Germline CDR1 reads SGHAT; CDR2 reads FQNNGV.

The CDR3: CASRSTAYLLGNTIYF. The CDR3 DNA is TGTGCCAGCCGTTCCACAGCTTACCTACTCGGAAACACCATATATTTT. This chain links TRBV6-2 or TRBV6-3 with TRBJ1-3; D is unresolved. Germline assignment: CDR1 MNHEY and CDR2 SVGEGT. The CDR3 length is 16 residues. Trimming took off 8 bases at V and 4 bases at J, with 21 bases between the two ends.

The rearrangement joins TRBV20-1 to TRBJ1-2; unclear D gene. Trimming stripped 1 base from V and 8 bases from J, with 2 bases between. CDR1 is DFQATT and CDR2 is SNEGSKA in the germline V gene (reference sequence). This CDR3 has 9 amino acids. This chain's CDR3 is CSARGGYTF. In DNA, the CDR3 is TGCAGTGCTAGAGGGGGCTACACCTTC.

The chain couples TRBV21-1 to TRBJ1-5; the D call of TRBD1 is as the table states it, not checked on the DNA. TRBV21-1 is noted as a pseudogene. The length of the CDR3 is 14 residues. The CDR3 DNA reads TGTGCCAGCAGAGACAGGGGTGAAAATCAGCCCCAGCATTTT. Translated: CASRDRGENQPQHF.

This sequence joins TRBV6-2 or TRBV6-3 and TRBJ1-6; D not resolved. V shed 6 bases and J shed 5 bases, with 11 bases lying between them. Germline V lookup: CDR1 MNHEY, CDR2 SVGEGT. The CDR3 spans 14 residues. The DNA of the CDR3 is TGTGCCAGCAGCCCGGGCCTACATAATTCACCCCTCCACTTT. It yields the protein CASSPGLHNSPLHF.

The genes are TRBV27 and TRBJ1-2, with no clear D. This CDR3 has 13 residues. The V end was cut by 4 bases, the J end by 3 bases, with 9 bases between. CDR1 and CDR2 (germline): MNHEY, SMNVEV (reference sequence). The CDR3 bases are TGTGCCAGCAGTTCTGGGTTGGACTATGGCTACACCTTC. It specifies CASSSGLDYGYTF.

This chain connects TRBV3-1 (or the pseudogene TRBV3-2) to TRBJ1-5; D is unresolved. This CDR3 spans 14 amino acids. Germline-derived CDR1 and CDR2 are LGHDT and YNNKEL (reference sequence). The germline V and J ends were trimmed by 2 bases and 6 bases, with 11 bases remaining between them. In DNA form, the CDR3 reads TGTGCCAGCAGCCAATTCGTGGGCCCTCAGCCCCAGCATTTT. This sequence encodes CASSQFVGPQPQHF.